A single sample gave rise to the 26 T cell receptor beta chains below, sequenced in a study of spatial heterogeneity in lung cancer. TCRdb re-called the 5' RACE reads through MiXCR, storing one row per CDR3 protein. The profile shows about 3,000 distinct CDR3 sequences, around 13% of them singletons. Time point in this sample: sample taken at primary tumor resection. Without sorting, whole RNA was sequenced from tumor, nontumor lung or frozen PBMC. Source: normal lung tissue next to the tumor, taken at surgery. The source is a male donor with early-stage non-small cell lung cancer.

By frequency in the sample, this clonotype is medium-sized. The chain recombines TRBV10-3 with TRBJ2-7; TRBD1 aligns across 10 bases. Per germline, CDR1 ENHRY and CDR2 SYGVKD. The V gene end was trimmed by 4 bases and the J gene end by 2 bases; junction bases not matched to a gene: 2. CDR3 length: 14 residues. This chain's CDR3 is CAISGDRGPYEQYF. In nucleotides, the CDR3 is TGTGCCATCAGTGGGGACAGGGGCCCCTACGAGCAGTACTTC.

V usage is TRBV19 and J usage is TRBJ2-1; unclear D gene. The CDR3 runs to 15 residues. V shed 3 bases and J shed 4 bases, with 13 bases lying between them. The V gene's germline CDR1 is LNHDA and CDR2 SQIVND (reference sequence). The CDR3, as DNA: TGTGCCAGTAGTATCCTCCGCGGCTCGTACAATGAGCAGTTCTTC. Translated, it gives CASSILRGSYNEQFF.

This clonotype is termed medium-sized. This sequence joins TRBV5-1 and TRBJ2-3, with 7 bases identical to TRBD2. Unmatched junction bases numbered 10, after V lost 3 bases and J lost 0 bases. The length of the CDR3 is 17 residues. Germline V gives CDR1 SGHRS, CDR2 YFSETQ. The CDR3 DNA is TGCGCCAGCAGCTGGGCGTCTAGCGGAACTAGCACAGATACGCAGTATTTT. It yields the protein CASSWASSGTSTDTQYF. Looking up the rest from reference TRBV5-1 and TRBJ2-3 gives the full variable domain: KAGVTQTPRYLIKTRGQQVTLSCSPISGHRSVSWYQQTPGQGLQFLFEYFSETQRNKGNFPGRFSGRQFSNSRSEMNVSTLELGDSALYLCASSWASSGTSTDTQYFGPGTRLTVL.

In its sample, this clonotype was seen many times. The chain has TRBV10-3 and TRBJ2-2, with 10 nucleotides matching TRBD2. This CDR3 has 17 residues. Trimming at V came to 4 bases and at J to 5 bases, leaving 10 bases not matched to a gene. The germline V gene has CDR1 ENHRY and CDR2 SYGVKD. The CDR3 sequence is CAISGISGTSETGELFF. The CDR3 DNA reads TGTGCCATCAGTGGAATTTCCGGGACTAGCGAAACCGGGGAGCTGTTTTTT.

This clonotype has ten or more counts. This chain connects TRBV7-2 to TRBJ2-3; 15 bases map to TRBD2. The CDR3 is 16 amino acids. The V and J ends lost 6 bases and 8 bases, in that order; junction bases with no gene match: 9. The germline gives CDR1 SGHTA, CDR2 FQGNSA. Here the CDR3 DNA reads TGTGCCAGCAGTCCTCCGGGACTAGCGGGAGGAGGTACGCAGTATTTT. This translates into CASSPPGLAGGGTQYF.

This clonotype has just a few counts. The chain carries TRBV12-3 or TRBV12-4 and TRBJ2-7; 9 nucleotides align to TRBD2. The CDR3 runs to 15 residues. J lost 5 bases, V lost 3 bases, and 8 bases had no gene match. CDR3 DNA sequence: TGTGCCAGCAGTTTCTGGGCTAGCGGGGCCCACGAGCAGTACTTC. The encoded protein is CASSFWASGAHEQYF.

This clonotype was recorded at least ten times. This chain uses TRBV5-1 with TRBJ2-2; D unresolved. The germline V gene has CDR1 SGHRS and CDR2 YFSETQ. V was cut by 4 bases and J by 0 bases, with 4 bases left in between. The CDR3 spans 13 residues. The CDR3 loop reads CASSPSNTGELFF. The CDR3 bases are TGCGCCAGCAGCCCTTCGAACACCGGGGAGCTGTTTTTT.

This clonotype has only one observation. The J gene is TRBJ1-2, the V gene TRBV20-1; 8 bases match TRBD1. Unmatched junction bases numbered 7, after V lost 6 bases and J lost 4 bases. CDR1 and CDR2 from the germline V gene are DFQATT and SNEGSKA (reference sequence). The CDR3 has 13 amino acids. In nucleotides, the CDR3 is TGCAGTGCCAGGACAGGGTACGGCTATGGCTACACCTTC. Residues: CSARTGYGYGYTF.

This clonotype was recorded many times. The chain links TRBV5-1 to TRBJ1-1; possibly TRBD1 for D (6 bases). The CDR3 spans 16 residues. Trimming stripped 4 bases from V and 1 base from J, with 17 bases between. Germline lookup yields CDR1 SGHRS and CDR2 YFSETQ. DNA of the CDR3: TGCGCCAGCAGCCTTCGACAGGCCTCTCCGAACACTGAAGCTTTCTTT. The encoded protein is CASSLRQASPNTEAFF.

This clonotype came up many times. The genes are TRBV27 and TRBJ2-1, with 7 bases fitting TRBD1. The CDR3 length is 15 residues. The germline V gene encodes CDR1 MNHEY and CDR2 SMNVEV (reference sequence). The V and J ends lost 4 bases and 6 bases, in that order; junction bases with no gene match: 9. The CDR3 protein is CASSWTGRNSNEQFF. For the CDR3, the DNA is TGTGCCAGCAGTTGGACAGGTAGGAACTCCAATGAGCAGTTCTTC.

This chain uses TRBV7-3 with TRBJ2-2; D is unresolved. Germline V gene lookup returns CDR1 SGHTA and CDR2 FQGTGA. Trimming shortened V by 1 base and J by 0 bases, and 9 bases separated the two germline ends. This CDR3 spans 16 amino acids. CDR3 sequence reads: CASSLNSDTNTGELFF. The DNA for the CDR3 is TGTGCCAGCAGCTTAAATAGTGATACGAACACCGGGGAGCTGTTTTTT.

This clonotype is medium-sized (0.01 to 0.1%) by share. In DNA, the CDR3 is TGTGCCAGCAGCTTAGGTGTTGGGGGGAGGCGTGAGCAGTTCTTC. Translation gives CASSLGVGGRREQFF. The chain carries TRBV7-2 and TRBJ2-1, with a weak D call TRBD2 (6 bases). CDR1 SGHTA and CDR2 FQGNSA come from the germline V gene. The ends were cut back, 1 base at V and 9 bases at J, with 16 bases in the middle. This CDR3 has 15 residues.

In its sample, this clonotype ranks as medium-sized (0.01 to 0.1%). The chain links TRBV20-1 to TRBJ2-1, with a tentative D call TRBD2 (6 bases). This CDR3 contains 15 residues. Germline-derived CDR1 and CDR2 are DFQATT and SNEGSKA (reference sequence). Deletions cut 4 bases from V and 6 bases from J, with 19 bases between. The CDR3 sequence: CSAIAGTWLGNEQFF. In DNA form, the CDR3 reads TGCAGTGCTATAGCCGGGACTTGGTTGGGCAATGAGCAGTTCTTC.

This clonotype was seen a handful of times. The genes are TRBV6-5 and TRBJ1-1, with D hard to call. The CDR3 totals 13 residues. Trimming shortened V by 2 bases and J by 4 bases, and 8 bases separated the two germline ends. Germline lookup yields CDR1 MNHEY and CDR2 SVGAGI. CDR3 residues: CASSYDVSTEAFF. As DNA, the CDR3 is TGTGCCAGCAGTTACGATGTGTCCACTGAAGCTTTCTTT.

This clonotype appeared a few times. This chain joins TRBV6-1 and TRBJ2-2, with D unresolved. This CDR3 comprises 13 residues. The germline V gene has CDR1 MNHNS and CDR2 SASEGT. V was pared by 6 bases and J by 5 bases, with 10 bases between. The CDR3 loop is CASSLLRTGELFF. CDR3 in DNA: TGTGCCAGCAGCCTTTTACGGACCGGGGAGCTGTTTTTT.

V gene TRBV6-5 combines with J gene TRBJ2-5; D gene ambiguous. Per germline, CDR1 MNHEY and CDR2 SVGAGI. This CDR3 has 16 amino acids. Trimming removed 0 bases from V and 5 bases from J, with 16 bases in between. The CDR3 here is CASSYSTSGPAETQYF. CDR3 coding DNA: TGTGCCAGCAGTTACTCGACATCTGGTCCGGCGGAGACCCAGTACTTC.

This clonotype was observed many times. DNA of the CDR3: TGTGCCAGCAGTGGCTCCGGGACAGGGAATGGCTACACCTTC. Amino acid sequence: CASSGSGTGNGYTF. The chain is built from TRBV2 and TRBJ1-2; 9 nucleotides align to TRBD1. Germline assignment: CDR1 SNHLY and CDR2 FYNNEI. This CDR3 has 14 amino acids. The V segment lost 4 bases and the J segment 6 bases; nucleotides outside the gene matches: 6.

This clonotype is categorized as medium-sized (0.01 to 0.1%). The rearrangement uses TRBV7-9 and TRBJ1-1; TRBD1 agrees at 7 bases. This CDR3 spans 14 amino acids. V was clipped by 6 bases and J by 4 bases; unmatched bases: 8. Germline values: CDR1 SEHNR, CDR2 FQNEAQ (reference sequence). CDR3 amino acids: CASRVDRVFTEAFF. The CDR3 region has the DNA TGTGCCAGCAGGGTTGACAGGGTGTTCACTGAAGCTTTCTTT. Full variable domain (missing parts from reference TRBV7-9 and TRBJ1-1): DTGVSQNPRHKITKRGQNVTFRCDPISEHNRLYWYRQTLGQGPEFLTYFQNEAQLEKSRLLSDRFSAERPKGSFSTLEIQRTEQGDSAMYLCASRVDRVFTEAFFGQGTRLTVV.

The rearrangement uses TRBV7-9 and TRBJ2-2, with 9 bases aligning to TRBD2. This CDR3 spans 19 amino acids. The V gene's germline CDR1 is SEHNR and CDR2 FQNEAQ (reference sequence). Germline trimming cut 0 bases from V and 5 bases from J; bases unmatched to any gene: 13. In DNA, the CDR3 is TGTGCCAGCAGCTTAGCGCTCCCGGCTAGCGGGATCCGAACCGGGGAGCTGTTTTTT. Translating gives CASSLALPASGIRTGELFF.

By frequency in the sample, this clonotype is medium-sized. The chain uses TRBV7-8 and TRBJ2-7; 7 nucleotides agree with TRBD1. Trimming cost V 3 bases and J 4 bases; bases outside gene matches: 6. CDR3 length: 14 residues. Germline V gene sequence: CDR1 SGHVS, CDR2 FQNEAQ. CDR3 DNA: TGTGCCAGCAGCTTGGGACAGCGGATTTACGAGCAGTACTTC. Translated, it gives CASSLGQRIYEQYF.

By its share, this clonotype is medium-sized. The chain combines TRBV5-1 with TRBJ2-3, with unresolved D. The CDR3 length is 14 residues. The V end lost 4 bases, the J end lost 0 bases, and 9 bases lay between the germline ends. The germline V gene has CDR1 SGHRS and CDR2 YFSETQ. The CDR3: CASSPPSSTDTQYF. The CDR3 nucleotides are TGCGCCAGCAGCCCCCCCTCTAGCACAGATACGCAGTATTTT.

This clonotype was recorded at least ten times. An end of the junction does not agree with germline; a read error may underlie this. The chain joins TRBV11-2 to TRBJ2-7; D is possibly TRBD1 or TRBD2 (5 bases each). The germline V gene has CDR1 SGHAT and CDR2 FQNNGV. This CDR3 comprises 12 residues. The CDR3 coding sequence is TGTGCCAGCAGTCCCGGGACGGGCCCTCCAGACTTC. Protein sequence: CASSPGTGPPDF. Variable domain in full (rest from reference TRBV11-2 and TRBJ2-7): EAGVAQSPRYKIIEKRQSVAFWCNPISGHATLYWYQQILGQGPKLLIQFQNNGVVDDSQLPKDRFSAERLKGVDSTLKIQPAKLEDSAVYLCASSPGTGPPDFGPGTRLTVT.

This clonotype was detected once. The rearrangement joins TRBV29-1 to TRBJ2-1; 7 nucleotides agree with TRBD2. There are 15 residues in the CDR3. The V gene's germline CDR1 is SQVTM and CDR2 ANQGSEA. The junction had 13 bases not matched to a gene; V was cut back by 3 bases and J by 8 bases. As DNA, the CDR3 is TGCAGCGTTGAGGAGGCCGGGGGAGGGCCACATGAGCAGTTCTTC. Its protein product is CSVEEAGGGPHEQFF.

This clonotype is termed medium-sized. This chain connects TRBV4-1 to TRBJ1-5; D perhaps matches TRBD1 (5 bases). The V end was cut by 3 bases, the J end by 6 bases, with 9 bases between. Per the germline V gene, CDR1 is MGHRA and CDR2 is YSYEKL. This CDR3 is 13 amino acids long. CDR3 DNA: TGCGCCAGCAGCCATCGGGGGGGTCAGCCCCAGCATTTT. Translating gives CASSHRGGQPQHF.

In this sample, this clonotype turned up many times. The chain has TRBV20-1 and TRBJ1-2; no clear D gene. Trimming pared 2 bases from V and 2 bases from J, leaving 3 bases between. The CDR3 contains 11 residues. CDR1 is DFQATT and CDR2 is SNEGSKA in the germline V gene (reference sequence). The CDR3 region is CSARRNYGYTF. The CDR3, as DNA: TGCAGTGCTAGACGGAACTATGGCTACACCTTC.

This clonotype has ten or more counts. The chain employs TRBV5-1 and TRBJ2-2; D uncertain. Germline assignment: CDR1 SGHRS and CDR2 YFSETQ. The V and J ends lost 0 bases and 0 bases respectively, with 9 bases between them. CDR3 length: 16 residues. Written as DNA, the CDR3 is TGCGCCAGCAGCTTGGGACACCTCGCGAACACCGGGGAGCTGTTTTTT. Its translation: CASSLGHLANTGELFF.